One TCR beta chain is described in this entry. The antigen is not known. Repertoires were generated with immunoSEQ multiplex PCR, while TCRdb's copy carries only in-frame clones and drops some. Of around 120,000 clones listed, around 88% are singletons. The sample comes from a study of T cell responses to AZD1222 COVID-19 vaccine. Regarding the study as a whole: Of spike-specific TCRs, nearly half reportedly target regions left unmutated in variants.

Germline lookup yields CDR1 SGDLS and CDR2 YYNGEE. The V end lost 0 bases, the J end lost 0 bases, and 10 bases lay between the germline ends. This CDR3 is built from 15 residues. The clonotype was recovered from an adult in good health. The sample was peripheral blood, taken on day 0 of MenACWY control vaccination. This chain uses TRBV9 with TRBJ2-7, with D perhaps being TRBD1 or TRBD2 (5 bases each). Here the CDR3 DNA reads TGTGCCAGCAGCGTAGCTTTCGGGGCCTCCTACGAGCAGTACTTC. Translated, it gives CASSVAFGASYEQYF. Filled out from reference TRBV9 and TRBJ2-7, the complete variable domain reads DSGVTQTPKHLITATGQRVTLRCSPRSGDLSVYWYQQSLDQGLQFLIQYYNGEERAKGNILERFSAQQFPDLHSELNLSSLELGDSALYFCASSVAFGASYEQYFGPGTRLTVT.